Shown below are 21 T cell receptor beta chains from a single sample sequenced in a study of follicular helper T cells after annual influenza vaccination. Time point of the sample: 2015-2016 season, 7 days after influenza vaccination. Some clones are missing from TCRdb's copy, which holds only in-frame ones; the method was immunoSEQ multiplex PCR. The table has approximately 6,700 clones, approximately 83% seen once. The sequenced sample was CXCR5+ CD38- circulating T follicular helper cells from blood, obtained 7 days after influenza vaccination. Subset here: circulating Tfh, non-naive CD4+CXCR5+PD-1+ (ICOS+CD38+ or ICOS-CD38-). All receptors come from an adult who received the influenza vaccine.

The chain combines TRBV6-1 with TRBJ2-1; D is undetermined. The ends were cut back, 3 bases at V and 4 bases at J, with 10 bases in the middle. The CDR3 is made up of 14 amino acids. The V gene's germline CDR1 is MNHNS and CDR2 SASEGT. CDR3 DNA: TGTGCCAGCAGTGATGGTAGTACTTACAATGAGCAGTTCTTC. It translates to CASSDGSTYNEQFF.

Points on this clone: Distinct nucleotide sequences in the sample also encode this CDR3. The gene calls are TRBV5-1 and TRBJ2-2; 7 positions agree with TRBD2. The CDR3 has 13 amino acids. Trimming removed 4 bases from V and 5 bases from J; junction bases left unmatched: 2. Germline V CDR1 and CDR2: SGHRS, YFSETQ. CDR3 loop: CASSGGGTGELFF. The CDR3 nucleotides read TGCGCCAGCAGCGGGGGGGGGACCGGGGAGCTGTTTTTT. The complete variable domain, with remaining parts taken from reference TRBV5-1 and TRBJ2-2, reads KAGVTQTPRYLIKTRGQQVTLSCSPISGHRSVSWYQQTPGQGLQFLFEYFSETQRNKGNFPGRFSGRQFSNSRSEMNVSTLELGDSALYLCASSGGGTGELFFGEGSRLTVL.

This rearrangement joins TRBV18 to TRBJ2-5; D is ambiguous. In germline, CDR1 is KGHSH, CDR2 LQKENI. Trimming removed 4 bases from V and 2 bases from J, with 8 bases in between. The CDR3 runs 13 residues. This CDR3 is CASSRGEQETQYF. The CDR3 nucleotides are TGTGCCAGCTCACGAGGTGAACAAGAGACCCAGTACTTC.

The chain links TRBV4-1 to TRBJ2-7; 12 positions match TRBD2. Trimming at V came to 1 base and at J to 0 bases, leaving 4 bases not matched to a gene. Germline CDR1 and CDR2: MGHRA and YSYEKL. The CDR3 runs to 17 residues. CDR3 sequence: CASSQGTSGVSSYEQYF. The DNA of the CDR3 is TGCGCCAGCAGCCAAGGGACTAGCGGGGTGAGCTCCTACGAGCAGTACTTC.

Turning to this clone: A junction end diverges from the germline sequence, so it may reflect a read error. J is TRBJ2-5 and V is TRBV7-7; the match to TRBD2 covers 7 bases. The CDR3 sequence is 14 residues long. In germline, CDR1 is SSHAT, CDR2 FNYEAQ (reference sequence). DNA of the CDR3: TGTGCTAGCAGCCCCCCAGGCGGGAGAGAGACCCAGTACTTC. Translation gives CASSPPGGRETQYF. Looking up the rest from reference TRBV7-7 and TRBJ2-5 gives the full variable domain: GAGVSQSPRYKVTKRGQDVTLRCDPISSHATLYWYQQALGQGPEFLTYFNYEAQPDKSGLPSDRFSAERPEGSISTLTIQRTEQRDSAMYRCASSPPGGRETQYFGPGTRLLVL.

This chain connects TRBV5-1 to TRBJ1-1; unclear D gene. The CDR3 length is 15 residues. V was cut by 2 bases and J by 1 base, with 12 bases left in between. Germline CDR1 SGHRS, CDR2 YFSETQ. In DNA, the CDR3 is TGCGCCAGCAGCTTTGGAGGGCAGGCGAACACTGAAGCTTTCTTT. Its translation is CASSFGGQANTEAFF.

The CDR3 nucleotides read TGTGCCAGCAGTTTAAGCAACACTGAAGCTTTCTTT. Its translation is CASSLSNTEAFF. The gene calls are TRBV28 and TRBJ1-1; D unresolved. Trimming shortened V by 2 bases and J by 2 bases, and 3 bases separated the two germline ends. The CDR3 runs to 12 residues. Looked up from germline, CDR1 is MDHEN and CDR2 is SYDVKM.

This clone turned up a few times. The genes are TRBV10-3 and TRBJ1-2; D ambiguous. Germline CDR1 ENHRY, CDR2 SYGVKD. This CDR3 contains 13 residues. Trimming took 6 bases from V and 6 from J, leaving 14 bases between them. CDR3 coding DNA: TGTGCCATCAGGCTGAACGAAATGGATGGCTACACCTTC. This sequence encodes CAIRLNEMDGYTF.

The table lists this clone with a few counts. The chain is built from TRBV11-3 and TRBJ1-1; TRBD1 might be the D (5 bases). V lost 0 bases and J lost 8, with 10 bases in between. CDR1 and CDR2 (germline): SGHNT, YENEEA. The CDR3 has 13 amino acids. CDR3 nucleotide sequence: TGTGCCAGCAGCTTAGACAGGGAGGCCGAAGCTTTCTTT. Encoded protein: CASSLDREAEAFF.

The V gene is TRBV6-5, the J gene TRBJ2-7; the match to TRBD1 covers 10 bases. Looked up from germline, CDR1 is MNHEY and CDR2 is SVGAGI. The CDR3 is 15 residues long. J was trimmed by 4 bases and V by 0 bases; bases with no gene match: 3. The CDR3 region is CASSYSTGGWYEQYF. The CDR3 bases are TGTGCCAGCAGTTACTCGACAGGGGGCTGGTACGAGCAGTACTTC.

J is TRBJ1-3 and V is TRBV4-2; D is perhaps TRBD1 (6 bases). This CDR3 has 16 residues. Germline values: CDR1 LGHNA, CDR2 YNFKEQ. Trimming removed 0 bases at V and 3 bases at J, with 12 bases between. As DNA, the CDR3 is TGTGCCAGCAGCCAAGAATATTCAGGGGTTGGAAACACCATATATTTT. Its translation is CASSQEYSGVGNTIYF.

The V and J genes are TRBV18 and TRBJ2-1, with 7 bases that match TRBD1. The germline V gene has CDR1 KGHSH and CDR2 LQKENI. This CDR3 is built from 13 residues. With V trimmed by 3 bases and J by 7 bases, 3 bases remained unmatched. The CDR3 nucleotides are TGTGCCAGCTCACCCGGGACAGAAAATGAGCAGTTCTTC. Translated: CASSPGTENEQFF.

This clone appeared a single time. The CDR3 is CASRTGTTDTQYF. CDR3 nucleotides: TGCGCCAGCAGAACGGGTACCACAGATACGCAGTATTTT. The chain joins TRBV5-1 to TRBJ2-3; D remains unclear. The germline V gene encodes CDR1 SGHRS and CDR2 YFSETQ. V gave up 5 bases and J gave up 2 bases, with 9 bases separating them. This CDR3 has 13 amino acids.

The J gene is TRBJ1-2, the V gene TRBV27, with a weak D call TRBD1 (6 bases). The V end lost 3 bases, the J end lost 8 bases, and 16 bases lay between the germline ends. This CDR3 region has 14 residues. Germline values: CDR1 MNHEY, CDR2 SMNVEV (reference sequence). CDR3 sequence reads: CASSFRQGIGGYTF. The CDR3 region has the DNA TGTGCCAGCAGTTTCCGGCAGGGGATAGGGGGCTACACCTTC.

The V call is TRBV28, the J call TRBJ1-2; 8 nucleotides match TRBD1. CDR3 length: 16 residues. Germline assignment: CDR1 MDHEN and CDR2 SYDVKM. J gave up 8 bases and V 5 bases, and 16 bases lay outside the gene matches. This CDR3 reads CASSRQGSTPGHGYTF. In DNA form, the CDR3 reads TGTGCCAGCAGTCGACAGGGGAGCACTCCGGGACACGGCTACACCTTC.

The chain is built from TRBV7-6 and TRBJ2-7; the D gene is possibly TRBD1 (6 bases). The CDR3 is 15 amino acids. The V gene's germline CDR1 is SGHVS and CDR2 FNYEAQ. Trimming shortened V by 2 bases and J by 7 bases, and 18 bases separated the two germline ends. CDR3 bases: TGTGCCAGCAGCTTAAATTGGTTCAGGGGTGGGGAGCAGTACTTC. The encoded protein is CASSLNWFRGGEQYF.

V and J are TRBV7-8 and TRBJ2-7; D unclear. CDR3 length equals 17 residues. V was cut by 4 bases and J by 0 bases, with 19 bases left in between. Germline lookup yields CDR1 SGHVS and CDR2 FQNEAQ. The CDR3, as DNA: TGTGCCAGCAGCTCCAACGTTTTCGGTAGGAGCTCCTACGAGCAGTACTTC. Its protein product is CASSSNVFGRSSYEQYF.

The CDR3 spells CASRTKGGGNEQFF. The CDR3 bases are TGTGCCAGCAGGACGAAAGGGGGGGGCAATGAGCAGTTCTTC. The rearrangement links TRBV6-6 to TRBJ2-1; tentative D call: TRBD2 (7 bases). The V end was cut by 6 bases, the J end by 6 bases, with 15 bases between. The germline V gene encodes CDR1 MNHNY and CDR2 SVGAGI (reference sequence). The CDR3 runs 14 residues.

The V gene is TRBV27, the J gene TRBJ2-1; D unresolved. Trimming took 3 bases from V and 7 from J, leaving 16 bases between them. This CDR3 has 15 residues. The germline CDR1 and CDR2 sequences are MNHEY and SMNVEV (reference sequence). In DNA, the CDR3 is TGTGCCAGCAGTTTTGCTCTCAGACCTGGAAATGAGCAGTTCTTC. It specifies CASSFALRPGNEQFF.

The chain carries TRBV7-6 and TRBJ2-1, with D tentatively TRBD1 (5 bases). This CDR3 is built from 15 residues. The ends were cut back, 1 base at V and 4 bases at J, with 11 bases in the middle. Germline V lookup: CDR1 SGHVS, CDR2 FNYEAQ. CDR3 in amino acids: CASSLEGRTYNEQFF. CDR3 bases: TGTGCCAGCAGCTTAGAGGGGCGGACGTACAATGAGCAGTTCTTC. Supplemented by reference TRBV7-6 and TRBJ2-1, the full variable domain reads GAGVSQSPRYKVTKRGQDVALRCDPISGHVSLYWYRQALGQGPEFLTYFNYEAQQDKSGLPNDRFSAERPEGSISTLTIQRTEQRDSAMYRCASSLEGRTYNEQFFGPGTRLTVL.

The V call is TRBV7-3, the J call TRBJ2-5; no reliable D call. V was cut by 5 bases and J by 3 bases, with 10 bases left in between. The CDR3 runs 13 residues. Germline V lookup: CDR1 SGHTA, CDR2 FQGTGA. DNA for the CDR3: TGTGCCAGCAGCGTGTCAGGAAAAGAGACCCAGTACTTC. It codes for CASSVSGKETQYF.